This TCR beta chain originates from a study of CD8+ T cells in alopecia areata. Whole-study findings and limits: Many expanded lesional clones persisted during tofacitinib (in both scalp and blood).

As for this clone: Its antigen is unknown.

Extraction of RNA preceded its reverse transcription into cDNA, which served as the sequencing template. Clones were sequenced by immunoSEQ multiplex PCR, and TCRdb holds only the in-frame ones, with some missing. The data hold around 300,000 clones, with 60% observed a single time. Documented treatment: oral pan-JAK inhibitor, 5-10 mg twice daily. V lost 4 bases, J lost 4 bases, and 16 bases lay in between. The CDR3 is 14 residues long. Germline V gene lookup returns CDR1 GTSNPN and CDR2 SVGIG (reference sequence). The chain uses TRBV30 and TRBJ1-1; no firm D call. This TCR was sampled from a human donor with alopecia areata. The starting material was CD4+ T cells sorted from blood, obtained at week 52, from a patient treated with tofacitinib. CDR3 sequence: CAWKKDLIGTEAFF. The CDR3 bases are TGTGCCTGGAAAAAGGACCTGATTGGCACTGAAGCTTTCTTT.